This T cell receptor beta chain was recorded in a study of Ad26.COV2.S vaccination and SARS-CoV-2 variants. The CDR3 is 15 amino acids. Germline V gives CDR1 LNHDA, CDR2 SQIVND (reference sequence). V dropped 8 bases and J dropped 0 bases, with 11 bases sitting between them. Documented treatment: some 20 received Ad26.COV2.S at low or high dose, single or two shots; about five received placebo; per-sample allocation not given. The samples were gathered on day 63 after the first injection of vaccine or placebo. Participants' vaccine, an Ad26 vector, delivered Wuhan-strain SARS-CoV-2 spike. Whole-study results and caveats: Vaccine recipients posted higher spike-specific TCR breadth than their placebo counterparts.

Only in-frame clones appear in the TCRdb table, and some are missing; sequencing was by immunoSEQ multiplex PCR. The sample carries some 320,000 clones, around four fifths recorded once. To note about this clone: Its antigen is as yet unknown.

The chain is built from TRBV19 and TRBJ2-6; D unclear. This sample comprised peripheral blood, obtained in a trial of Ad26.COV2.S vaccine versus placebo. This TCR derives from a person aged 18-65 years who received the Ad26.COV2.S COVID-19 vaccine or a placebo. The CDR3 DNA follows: TGTGCCAGTTCTCGAAGGGACTCTGGGGCCAACGTCCTGACTTTC. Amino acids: CASSRRDSGANVLTF.